These T cell receptor beta chains were read from a single sample in a study of low-dose radiotherapy and immunotherapy resistance in tumors. TCRdb re-derived calls from the reads in MiXCR, one entry per CDR3 protein. Among tens of thousands of distinct CDR3 sequences listed, roughly 12% were seen once. The sample here was PBMCs, taken before treatment. The receptors derive from a female donor with ovarian cancer. Both conserved end residues are part of each CDR3. A D gene is named only where the DNA matches it firmly. Clone size is not always given. Where it is, it says once, few, many or a class for expanded clones.

TRBJ2-3 once TRBD2 TRBV10-3 TGTGCCATCAGTCTACTAGCGGGAGTGGCTGATACGCAGTATTTT CAISLLAGVADTQYF
TRBJ2-3 - TRBD2 TRBV11-2 TGTGCCAGCAGCGTTCGGGGGGGAAGCACAGATACGCAGTATTTT CASSVRGGSTDTQYF
TRBJ1-5 many TRBD1 TRBV20-1 TGCAGTGCTAAAAGACAGGGTGTAACTCAGCCCCAGCATTTT CSAKRQGVTQPQHF
TRBJ2-3 many - TRBV12-3/TRBV12-4 TGTGCCAGCAGTTCCCCCCGAACCGGCGGAGATACGCAGTATTTT CASSSPRTGGDTQYF
TRBJ2-7 many - TRBV6-5 TGTGCCAGCAGTGCCCTCGGGACGTACGCCCACGAGCAGTACTTC CASSALGTYAHEQYF
TRBJ2-1 - TRBD1 TRBV27 TGTGCCAGCAGGAGAGGGACAGCCTACAATGAGCAGTTCTTC CASRRGTAYNEQFF
TRBJ2-7 many - TRBV4-1 TGCTCCAGCAGCCTAGACAGTACCTACGAGCAGTACTTC CSSSLDSTYEQYF
TRBJ2-3 many - TRBV5-1 TGCGCCAGCAGCTTGGCGCAGGCCTCCAGGGATACGCAGTATTTT CASSLAQASRDTQYF
TRBJ1-4 - - TRBV2 TGTGCCAGCAGTGAAACAAGGGGACAACTTAATGAAAAACTGTTTTTT CASSETRGQLNEKLFF
TRBJ2-3 many - TRBV20-1 TGCAGTGCTAGACTAGCAGATACGCAGTATTTT CSARLADTQYF
TRBJ2-3 many TRBD2 TRBV10-3 TGTGCCATCAGGCCTCCTAGCGGAGATACGCAGTATTTT CAIRPPSGDTQYF
TRBJ1-4 many - TRBV6-5 TGTGCCAGCAGTTATAGACTCTTAAGTGAAAAACTGTTTTTT CASSYRLLSEKLFF
TRBJ1-2 many TRBD1 TRBV11-2 TGTGCCAGCAGCTTAGGGCAGGGGGCAAGGACCTTC CASSLGQGARTF
TRBJ2-3 many TRBD2 TRBV5-1 TGCGCCAGCAGCACGGGACTAGCGTCAACAGATACGCAGTATTTT CASSTGLASTDTQYF
TRBJ2-3 many - TRBV12-3/TRBV12-4 TGTGCCAGCAGCCCCACACTTACTCCACTGGGGTATTTT CASSPTLTPLGYF
TRBJ2-7 many - TRBV20-1 TGCAGTGCTCGCGGCGGGAAGGGGGCTACCTACGAGCAGTACTTC CSARGGKGATYEQYF
TRBJ1-1 many - TRBV20-1 TGCAGTGCCCGGGGGTGGACCCGTGCGGACACTGAAGCTTTCTTT CSARGWTRADTEAFF
TRBJ2-1 many - TRBV6-5 TGTGCCAGCAGCCGGGACCATGAGCAGTTCTTC CASSRDHEQFF
TRBJ2-3 - TRBD2 TRBV20-1 TGCAGTGTCCCGAGGGGACTAGCGGGTGTAGGAGATACGCAGTATTTT CSVPRGLAGVGDTQYF
TRBJ1-2 many - TRBV27 TGTGCCAGCAGTTTAGGCACGGGCTATGGCTACACCTTC CASSLGTGYGYTF
TRBJ2-3 many TRBD2 TRBV27 TGTGCCAGCAGTCTACGGATGGGGGGGGCAGATACGCAGTATTTT CASSLRMGGADTQYF
TRBJ1-3 many - TRBV7-6 TGTGCCAGCAGCGCCGGACAGGGAAACACCATATATTTT CASSAGQGNTIYF
TRBJ2-1 - TRBD2 TRBV9 TGTGCCAGCAGCGTAGGCGGGGGGGCCGGCTATGAGCAGTTCTTC CASSVGGGAGYEQFF
TRBJ2-1 - - TRBV28 TGTGCCAGCAGCCAGGGGGGGTTCTACAATGAGCAGTTCTTC CASSQGGFYNEQFF
TRBJ2-7 many - TRBV28 TGTGCCAGCAGTCCCCGGACGGTGAGCTCCTACGAGCAGTACTTC CASSPRTVSSYEQYF
TRBJ1-5 many - TRBV20-1 TGCAGTGCTACGGTGGGGGGGGGCAATCAGCCCCAGCATTTT CSATVGGGNQPQHF
TRBJ1-5 many - TRBV24-1 TGTGCCACCAGATTGACAGGCTATCAGCCCCAGCATTTT CATRLTGYQPQHF
TRBJ2-2 many - TRBV6-5 TGTGCCAGCAGTTACTCGACATGGGCAGGGGCCGGGGAGCTGTTTTTT CASSYSTWAGAGELFF
TRBJ2-1 many - TRBV30 TGTGCCTGGATTGCCCAGGGAGGGGGACGGGTCGCTGAGCAGTTCTTC CAWIAQGGGRVAEQFF
TRBJ1-2 many - TRBV18 TGTGCCAGCTCACTCCCGGGCAACTATGGCTACACCTTC CASSLPGNYGYTF
TRBJ1-1 - - TRBV10-3 TGTGCCAGCAGTCCCAGGCAGGGTTGGACTGAAGCTTTCTTT CASSPRQGWTEAFF
TRBJ2-5 many - TRBV9 TGTGCCAGCAGCGTAGATTCGGGGGGCTTGGAGACCCAGTACTTC CASSVDSGGLETQYF
TRBJ2-1 few - TRBV28 TGTGCCAGCAGCGCGACGGGACCCTACAATGAGCAGTTCTTC CASSATGPYNEQFF
TRBJ2-1 - - TRBV10-3 TGTGCCATCACCATGGGACTGGGCCTGGGAAATGAGCAGTTCTTC CAITMGLGLGNEQFF
TRBJ2-5 many - TRBV6-1 TGTGCCAGCAGTCAGGGGTGGGTTGGAGAGACCCAGTACTTC CASSQGWVGETQYF
TRBJ2-6 many - TRBV2 TGTGCCAGCAGTACAGGGAACTCTGGGGCCAACGTCCTGACTTTC CASSTGNSGANVLTF
TRBJ2-1 many TRBD2 TRBV6-4 TGTGCCAGCAGTGACTCGAGGACTAGCGGGAGTGTGAATGAGCAGTTCTTC CASSDSRTSGSVNEQFF
TRBJ2-1 many TRBD2 TRBV27 TGTGCCAGCAGTTCACTAGCGGGGTCCTCCTACAATGAGCAGTTCTTC CASSSLAGSSYNEQFF
TRBJ2-1 medium-sized TRBD2 TRBV5-4 TGTTCCAGCAGGGCGGGACTAGCGGGAGTCAATGAGCAGTTCTTC CSSRAGLAGVNEQFF
TRBJ2-1 - TRBD2 TRBV2 TGTGCCAGTAGTCTCGAAGCGGGGGGCCTTAATGAGCAGTTCTTC CASSLEAGGLNEQFF
TRBJ2-7 many TRBD1 TRBV9 TGTGCCAGCAGCGAACGGGACAGGGGTTGGCACGAGCAGTACTTC CASSERDRGWHEQYF
TRBJ2-7 many - TRBV3-1 TGTGCCAGCAGCCAGGACACCGTCTCCTACGAGCAGTACTTC CASSQDTVSYEQYF
TRBJ2-5 many TRBD2 TRBV9 TGTGCCAGCAGCGTATCCCCAGTGACGGGAGGCCAAGAGACCCAGTACTTC CASSVSPVTGGQETQYF
TRBJ2-1 - - TRBV27 TGTGCCAGCACTACCGGGACGGCTTACAATGAGCAGTTCTTC CASTTGTAYNEQFF
TRBJ2-1 few - TRBV5-1 TGCGCCAGCAGGGCGACTAGCTCCTACAATGAGCAGTTCTTC CASRATSSYNEQFF
TRBJ2-5 many - TRBV11-2 TGTGCCAGCAGCACACAGTTACAAGAGACCCAGTACTTC CASSTQLQETQYF
TRBJ2-5 many - TRBV27 TGTGCCAGCAGTTACCGGGACACCCAAGAGACCCAGTACTTC CASSYRDTQETQYF
TRBJ2-4 - - TRBV5-6 TGTGCCAGCAGCCCTTGTGAGAGGAGCAACATTCAGTACTTC CASSPCERSNIQYF
TRBJ1-1 many - TRBV27 TGTGCCAGCAGTTTAAACCCGAACACTGAAGCTTTCTTT CASSLNPNTEAFF
TRBJ1-2 many - TRBV29-1 TGCAGCGTTCTTCAGGACAGCTATGGCTACACCTTC CSVLQDSYGYTF
TRBJ2-7 many TRBD2 TRBV18 TGTGCCAGTTCCTCCCTGGGCGGGAGCTCCTACGAGCAGTACTTC CASSSLGGSSYEQYF
TRBJ2-7 many TRBD2 TRBV7-8 TGTGCCAGCAGCTTAGTCGCGGGACTAGCGGGAGGGTGGGGCTACGAGCAGTACTTC CASSLVAGLAGGWGYEQYF
TRBJ2-7 many TRBD1 TRBV27 TGTGCCAGCAGTATCCGGACAGGGGGCGACGAGCAGTACTTC CASSIRTGGDEQYF
TRBJ1-2 - - TRBV3-1 TGTGCCAGCAGCCCGGGGGCCTTGGCAGGGGGCTACACCTTC CASSPGALAGGYTF
TRBJ2-3 many - TRBV2 TGTGCCAGCAATTTGATTAGCGCCACAGATACGCAGTATTTT CASNLISATDTQYF